This T cell receptor (beta chain) was profiled in a study of beta chain features in type 1 diabetes. Study overall: Examination covered around 100 million sorted cells spanning all samples.

Expressed TCRB transcripts were sequenced, since all the RNA that had been isolated was reverse transcribed. Sequenced by immunoSEQ multiplex PCR; TCRdb stores in-frame clones only, minus some. This sample carries hundreds of thousands of clones, roughly 15% of them seen once, and the ten largest clones take 0.07% to 0.095%. V shed 5 bases and J shed 2 bases, with 13 bases lying between them. Germline CDR1 is LNHDA and CDR2 is SQIVND (reference sequence). The CDR3 is made up of 15 amino acids. Purity (above 98%) was reached by all sorted populations. The chain combines TRBV19 with TRBJ1-5, with D uncertain. This TCR was sampled from a man younger than 35 in good health. The sample consisted of naive CD4+ T cells from blood. DNA of the CDR3: TGTGCCAGTAGTTTAAGGGTTCCGGGCAATCAGCCCCAGCATTTT. Encoded protein: CASSLRVPGNQPQHF.